A selection of T cell receptor beta chains follows, all from one sample in a study of blood T cell repertoires in COVID-19. Method: immunoSEQ multiplex PCR; TCRdb's copy keeps in-frame clones and lacks some. Seen here are 55,000 to 65,000 clones, approximately 91% observed once, and the top ten hold 1.6%. The sequenced material came from peripheral blood. Receptors were obtained from a human donor in a cohort sampled during active COVID-19. Both conserved end residues are part of each CDR3. D genes are given only for firm matches. Clone sizes are given selectively: once, few, many, or a class where the clone is expanded.

D gene	V gene	J gene	clone size	CDR3 protein	CDR3 DNA
.	TRBV12-5	TRBJ2-5	.	CASGLGRSSQETQYF	TGTGCTAGTGGTTTGGGACGTAGCTCTCAAGAGACCCAGTACTTC
.	TRBV7-9	TRBJ2-7	.	CASSLTGPHYEQYF	TGTGCCAGCAGCTTAACAGGCCCACATTACGAGCAGTACTTC
TRBD2	TRBV19	TRBJ2-1	.	CASSIAEGGRSSYNEQFF	TGTGCCAGTAGTATAGCTGAAGGCGGGAGGTCTTCCTACAATGAGCAGTTCTTC
TRBD1	TRBV11-3	TRBJ1-1	.	CASSRGTGLNTEAFF	TGTGCCAGCAGCCGCGGGACAGGTTTGAACACTGAAGCTTTCTTT
TRBD1	TRBV5-1	TRBJ1-4	.	CASSLTGAGEKLFF	TGCGCCAGCAGCTTGACAGGGGCGGGAGAAAAACTGTTTTTT
.	TRBV18	TRBJ1-6	.	CASSPSSGENSPLHF	TGTGCCAGCTCACCAAGTTCCGGGGAAAATTCACCCCTCCACTTT
TRBD1	TRBV5-4	TRBJ1-6	.	CASSSGTGGLSPLHF	TGTGCCAGCAGCTCGGGGACAGGGGGCCTTTCACCCCTCCACTTT
TRBD1	TRBV19	TRBJ2-2	.	CASSILGTANTGELFF	TGTGCCAGTAGTATTCTCGGGACAGCGAACACCGGGGAGCTGTTTTTT
.	TRBV19	TRBJ1-5	.	CASSIHPRDYQPQHF	TGTGCCAGTAGTATACATCCCAGGGATTATCAGCCCCAGCATTTT
TRBD1	TRBV5-8	TRBJ2-3	.	CASPRDRGTDTQYF	TGTGCCAGCCCAAGGGACAGGGGCACAGATACGCAGTATTTT
.	TRBV18	TRBJ2-3	.	CASSPLAGMGSTDTQYF	TGTGCCAGCTCACCCCTTGCGGGTATGGGGTCCACAGATACGCAGTATTTT
TRBD2	TRBV19	TRBJ2-1	.	CASSPIREGLYNEQFF	TGTGCCAGTAGTCCAATACGGGAGGGCCTCTACAATGAGCAGTTCTTC
TRBD2	TRBV6-5	TRBJ2-5	.	CASKPGLAFETQYF	TGTGCCAGCAAACCGGGACTAGCGTTTGAGACCCAGTACTTC
TRBD2	TRBV7-9	TRBJ2-1	.	CASSLRGTSGRGPRNEQFF	TGTGCCAGCAGCTTAAGGGGGACTAGCGGAAGAGGGCCAAGGAATGAGCAGTTCTTC
.	TRBV11-1	TRBJ2-7	.	CASSQKAGFEQYF	TGTGCCAGCAGCCAGAAAGCAGGGTTCGAGCAGTACTTC
TRBD2	TRBV7-2	TRBJ2-5	.	CASRRTSVQETQYF	TGTGCCAGCAGACGGACTAGCGTACAAGAGACCCAGTACTTC
TRBD1	TRBV19	TRBJ1-5	once	CAGARTGSTGQPQHF	TGTGCCGGGGCTAGGACAGGGAGCACGGGCCAGCCCCAGCATTTT
TRBD1	TRBV24-1	TRBJ2-3	.	CATSAPGTGLDTQYF	TGTGCCACCAGTGCCCCCGGGACAGGTCTAGATACGCAGTATTTT
.	TRBV7-7	TRBJ1-1	.	CASSSDRGTEAFF	TGTGCCAGCAGCTCGGACCGGGGCACTGAAGCTTTCTTT
TRBD1	TRBV16	TRBJ1-1	.	CASSRRQGKNTEAFF	TGTGCCAGCAGCCGCAGACAGGGAAAGAACACTGAAGCTTTCTTT
TRBD1	TRBV6-6	TRBJ2-5	.	CATRATGVLQETQYF	TGTGCCACCCGGGCGACAGGGGTACTACAAGAGACCCAGTACTTC
.	TRBV7-2	TRBJ1-2	.	CASSLSAGYYGYTF	TGTGCCAGCAGCTTATCAGCAGGGTACTATGGCTACACCTTC
TRBD2	TRBV4-3	TRBJ2-1	.	CASSQDGRYNEQFF	TGCGCCAGCAGCCAAGACGGGAGGTACAATGAGCAGTTCTTC
.	TRBV14	TRBJ2-7	.	CASSPVVGSQSYEQYF	TGTGCCAGCAGCCCCGTAGTCGGGTCGCAGTCCTACGAGCAGTACTTC
TRBD1	TRBV2	TRBJ1-2	once	CASSEGDRVYGYTF	TGTGCCAGCAGTGAAGGGGACAGAGTCTATGGCTACACCTTC
.	TRBV7-2	TRBJ2-7	.	CASSSLGFSYEQYF	TGTGCCAGCAGCTCCCTCGGGTTCTCCTACGAGCAGTACTTC
.	TRBV6-5	TRBJ2-7	.	CASSPTVSYEQYF	TGTGCCAGCAGTCCGACAGTTTCCTACGAGCAGTACTTC
TRBD1	TRBV11-2	TRBJ2-7	once	CASSPRTGYEQYF	TGTGCCAGCAGCCCGCGGACAGGCTACGAGCAGTACTTC
TRBD2	TRBV10-1	TRBJ2-1	.	CASSDVSGNSYNEQFF	TGCGCCAGCAGTGATGTTAGCGGGAACTCCTACAATGAGCAGTTCTTC
.	TRBV27	TRBJ2-5	.	CASSFGQGSQETQYF	TGTGCCAGCAGTTTTGGGCAGGGGAGTCAAGAGACCCAGTACTTC
TRBD2	TRBV11-2	TRBJ2-7	.	CASSPPGLADPSYEQYF	TGTGCCAGCAGCCCTCCGGGACTAGCGGACCCCTCCTACGAGCAGTACTTC
.	TRBV9	TRBJ1-1	.	CASSPGQLGEAFF	TGTGCCAGCAGCCCAGGACAGCTTGGCGAAGCTTTCTTT
.	TRBV5-1	TRBJ2-1	.	CASRLQSSYNEQFF	TGCGCCTCAAGACTTCAGAGCTCCTACAATGAGCAGTTCTTC
TRBD2	TRBV9	TRBJ2-7	.	CASSVGDYHSYEQYF	TGTGCCAGCAGCGTAGGGGACTACCACTCCTACGAGCAGTACTTC
TRBD2	TRBV18	TRBJ2-7	.	CASSPYSGSSYEQYF	TGTGCCAGCTCACCCTATAGCGGGAGCTCCTACGAGCAGTACTTC
.	TRBV21-1	TRBJ2-7	.	CASSKDPLRGSYEQYF	TGTGCCAGCAGCAAAGACCCGCTTCGGGGATCATACGAGCAGTACTTC
.	TRBV11-1	TRBJ1-1	.	CASSLSDRRSTEAFF	TGTGCCAGCAGCTTATCTGACAGGAGGAGCACTGAAGCTTTCTTT
.	TRBV2	TRBJ1-1	.	CASSVEGGNTEAFF	TGTGCCAGCAGTGTCGAAGGGGGGAACACTGAAGCTTTCTTT
.	TRBV9	TRBJ1-1	.	CASSPRYQGLSTEAFF	TGTGCCAGCAGCCCTAGATATCAGGGGCTCTCCACTGAAGCTTTCTTT